This entry lists 9 T cell receptor beta chains sequenced from one sample in a study of blood T cell repertoires in COVID-19. TCRdb keeps only in-frame clones here, not all; method: immunoSEQ multiplex PCR. In the table there are some 460,000 clones, roughly 87% of which are singletons. The sample taken for sequencing was PBMCs or T cells enriched from blood (not recorded which). The receptors come from a woman aged 18-29 years who had recovered from COVID-19.

V gene TRBV7-9 combines with J gene TRBJ1-1; 8 nucleotides align to TRBD1. Germline trimming cut 5 bases from V and 4 bases from J; bases unmatched to any gene: 9. Germline-derived CDR1 and CDR2 are SEHNR and FQNEAQ (reference sequence). The CDR3 is 15 amino acids. DNA of the CDR3: TGTGCCAGCAGCGGGGAGACAGGGGAGAGCACTGAAGCTTTCTTT. Its translation is CASSGETGESTEAFF. Looking up the rest from reference TRBV7-9 and TRBJ1-1 gives the full variable domain: DTGVSQNPRHKITKRGQNVTFRCDPISEHNRLYWYRQTLGQGPEFLTYFQNEAQLEKSRLLSDRFSAERPKGSFSTLEIQRTEQGDSAMYLCASSGETGESTEAFFGQGTRLTVV.

This chain joins TRBV11-2 and TRBJ2-5; tentatively, D is TRBD2 (6 bases). The CDR3 totals 15 residues. Germline V gene sequence: CDR1 SGHAT, CDR2 FQNNGV. Trimming took 5 bases from V and 4 from J, leaving 17 bases between them. CDR3 in amino acids: CASSRLGEAGETQYF. CDR3 nucleotide sequence: TGTGCCAGCAGCCGACTTGGAGAAGCGGGAGAGACCCAGTACTTC.

This chain uses TRBV9 with TRBJ2-2; D not resolved. This CDR3 comprises 11 residues. Trimming took 4 bases from V and 8 from J, leaving 6 bases between them. Germline V lookup: CDR1 SGDLS, CDR2 YYNGEE. The CDR3 nucleotides read TGTGCCAGCAGCCTCCGTGGGGAGCTGTTTTTT. Translated: CASSLRGELFF.

V is TRBV7-9 and J is TRBJ2-1; D might be TRBD1 (6 bases). Germline-derived CDR1 and CDR2 are SEHNR and FQNEAQ (reference sequence). This CDR3 has 12 amino acids. V was shortened by 5 bases and J by 5 bases, with 7 bases between the two germline ends. The CDR3: CASSAGDNEQFF. In DNA form, the CDR3 reads TGTGCCAGCAGCGCAGGGGACAATGAGCAGTTCTTC.

This clone occurred once. The J gene is TRBJ1-4, the V gene TRBV30, with D tentatively TRBD1 (5 bases). Germline assignment: CDR1 GTSNPN and CDR2 SVGIG (reference sequence). Trimming cost V 5 bases and J 4 bases, with 11 bases left between them. The CDR3 runs 13 residues. The CDR3 protein is CAWAGHHNEKLFF. The DNA of the CDR3 is TGTGCCTGGGCCGGACACCATAATGAAAAACTGTTTTTT. Combining the CDR3 with reference TRBV30 and TRBJ1-4 gives the whole variable domain SQTIHQWPATLVQPVGSPLSLECTVEGTSNPNLYWYRQAAGRGLQLLFYSVGIGQISSEVPQNLSASRPQDRQFILSSKKLLLSDSGFYLCAWAGHHNEKLFFGSGTQLSVL.

The CDR3 bases are TGTGCCTTGCACCGAGGAGGTTCGGGCACTGAAGCTTTCTTT. Its translation: CALHRGGSGTEAFF. The genes are TRBV30 and TRBJ1-1; D not resolved. The germline V and J ends were trimmed by 7 bases and 4 bases, with 19 bases remaining between them. Germline V gene lookup returns CDR1 GTSNPN and CDR2 SVGIG (reference sequence). The CDR3 loop spans 14 amino acids. Together with reference TRBV30 and TRBJ1-1, the CDR3 gives the full variable domain: SQTIHQWPATLVQPVGSPLSLECTVEGTSNPNLYWYRQAAGRGLQLLFYSVGIGQISSEVPQNLSASRPQDRQFILSSKKLLLSDSGFYLCALHRGGSGTEAFFGQGTRLTVV.

The chain uses TRBV6-5 and TRBJ1-2, with D tentatively TRBD1 (5 bases). The CDR3 is 13 amino acids. V was clipped by 6 bases and J by 8 bases, with 16 bases between them. Germline V lookup: CDR1 MNHEY, CDR2 SVGAGI. The CDR3 is CASRVPGGGGYTF. The CDR3 DNA reads TGTGCCAGCAGGGTACCGGGGGGTGGGGGCTACACCTTC.

The genes are TRBV7-6 and TRBJ2-3, with D maybe TRBD1 (5 bases). The germline V gene has CDR1 SGHVS and CDR2 FNYEAQ. Between the trimmed V and J ends, which lost 1 base and 2 bases, there was a span of 22 bases. CDR3 length: 19 residues. The CDR3: CASSLVPGGAGFFTDTQYF. The CDR3 bases are TGTGCCAGCAGCTTAGTCCCCGGTGGGGCCGGTTTCTTCACAGATACGCAGTATTTT.

This chain connects TRBV30 to TRBJ2-7; 8 nucleotides line up with TRBD1. The germline CDR1 and CDR2 sequences are GTSNPN and SVGIG (reference sequence). With 2 bases clipped from V and 6 bases from J, the junction kept 6 bases outside the gene matches. This CDR3 region has 13 residues. The CDR3 nucleotides read TGTGCCTGGAGTCCTGGACAGGGTGCCGAGCAGTACTTC. Translation: CAWSPGQGAEQYF.